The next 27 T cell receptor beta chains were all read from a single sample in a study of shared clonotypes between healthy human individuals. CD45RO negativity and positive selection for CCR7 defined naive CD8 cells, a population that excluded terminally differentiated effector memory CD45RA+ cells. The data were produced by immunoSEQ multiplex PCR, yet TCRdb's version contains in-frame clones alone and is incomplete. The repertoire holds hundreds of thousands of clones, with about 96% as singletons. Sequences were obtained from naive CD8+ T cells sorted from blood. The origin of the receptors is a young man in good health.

In nucleotides, the CDR3 is TGTGCCAGCAGCCTTTGGACAGGGGACACTGAAGCTTTCTTT. Its translation: CASSLWTGDTEAFF. The chain carries TRBV7-8 and TRBJ1-1; 9 bases agree with TRBD1. There are 14 residues in the CDR3. In germline, CDR1 is SGHVS, CDR2 FQNEAQ. V lost 5 bases to trimming and J lost 3 bases; unmatched junction nucleotides: 4.

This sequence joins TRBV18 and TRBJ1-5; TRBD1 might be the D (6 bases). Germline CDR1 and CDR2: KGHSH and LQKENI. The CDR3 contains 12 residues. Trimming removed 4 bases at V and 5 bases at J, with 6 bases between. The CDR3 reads CASSQGDQPQHF. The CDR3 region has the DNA TGTGCCAGCTCACAGGGGGATCAGCCCCAGCATTTT.

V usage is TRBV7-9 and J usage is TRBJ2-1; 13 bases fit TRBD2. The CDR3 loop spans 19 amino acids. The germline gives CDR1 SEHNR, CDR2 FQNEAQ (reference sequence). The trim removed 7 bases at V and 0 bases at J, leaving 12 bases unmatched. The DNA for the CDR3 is TGTGCCAGCACCCTACCCGGGACTAGCGGGGAGAGCTCCTACAATGAGCAGTTCTTC. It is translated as CASTLPGTSGESSYNEQFF. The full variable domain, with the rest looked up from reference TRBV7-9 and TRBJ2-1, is DTGVSQNPRHKITKRGQNVTFRCDPISEHNRLYWYRQTLGQGPEFLTYFQNEAQLEKSRLLSDRFSAERPKGSFSTLEIQRTEQGDSAMYLCASTLPGTSGESSYNEQFFGPGTRLTVL.

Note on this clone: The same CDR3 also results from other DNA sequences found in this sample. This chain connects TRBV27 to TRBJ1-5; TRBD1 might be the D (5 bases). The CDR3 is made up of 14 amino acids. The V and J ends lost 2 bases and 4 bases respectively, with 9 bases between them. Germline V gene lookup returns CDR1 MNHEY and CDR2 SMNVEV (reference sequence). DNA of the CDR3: TGTGCCAGCAGTTTAGGGCAGGGTAATCAGCCCCAGCATTTT. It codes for CASSLGQGNQPQHF.

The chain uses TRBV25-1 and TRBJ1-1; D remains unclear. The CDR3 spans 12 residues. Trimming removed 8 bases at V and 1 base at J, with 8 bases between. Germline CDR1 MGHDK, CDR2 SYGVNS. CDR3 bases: TGTGCCAGCCGTGTCGGGAACACTGAAGCTTTCTTT. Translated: CASRVGNTEAFF.

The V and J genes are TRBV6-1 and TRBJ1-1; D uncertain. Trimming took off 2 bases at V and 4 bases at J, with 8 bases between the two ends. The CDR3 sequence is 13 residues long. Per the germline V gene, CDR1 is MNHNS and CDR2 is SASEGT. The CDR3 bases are TGTGCCAGCAGTGAATTCGGAAGCACTGAAGCTTTCTTT. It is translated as CASSEFGSTEAFF.

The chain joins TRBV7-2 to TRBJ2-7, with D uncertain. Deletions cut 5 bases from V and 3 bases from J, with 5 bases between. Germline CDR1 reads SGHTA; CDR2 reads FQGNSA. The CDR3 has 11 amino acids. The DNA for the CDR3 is TGTGCCAGCAGCACCGTCTACGAGCAGTACTTC. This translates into CASSTVYEQYF.

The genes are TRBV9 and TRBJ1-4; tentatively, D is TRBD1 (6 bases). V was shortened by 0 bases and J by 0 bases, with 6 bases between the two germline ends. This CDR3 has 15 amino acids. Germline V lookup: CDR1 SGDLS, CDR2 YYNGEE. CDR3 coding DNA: TGTGCCAGCAGCGTAGCAGGGGCAACTAATGAAAAACTGTTTTTT. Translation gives CASSVAGATNEKLFF.

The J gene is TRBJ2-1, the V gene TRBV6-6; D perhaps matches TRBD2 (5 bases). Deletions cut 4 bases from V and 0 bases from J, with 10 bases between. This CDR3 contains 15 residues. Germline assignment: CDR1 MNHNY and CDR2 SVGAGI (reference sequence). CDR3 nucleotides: TGTGCCAGCAGTTTGGTGGGGAGCTCCTACAATGAGCAGTTCTTC. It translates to CASSLVGSSYNEQFF.

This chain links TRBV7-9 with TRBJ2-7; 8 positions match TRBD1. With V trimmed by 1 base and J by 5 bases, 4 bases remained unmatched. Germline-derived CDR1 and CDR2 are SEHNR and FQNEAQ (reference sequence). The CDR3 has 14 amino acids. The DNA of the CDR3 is TGTGCCAGCAGCTTAGGACAGGGGCCCCACGAGCAGTACTTC. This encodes CASSLGQGPHEQYF.

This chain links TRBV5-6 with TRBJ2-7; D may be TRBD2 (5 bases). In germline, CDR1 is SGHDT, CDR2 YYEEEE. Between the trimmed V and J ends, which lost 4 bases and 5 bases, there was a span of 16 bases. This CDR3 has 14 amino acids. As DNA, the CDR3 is TGTGCCAGCAGCCCTGCCCCCGACGGGGACGAGCAGTACTTC. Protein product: CASSPAPDGDEQYF.

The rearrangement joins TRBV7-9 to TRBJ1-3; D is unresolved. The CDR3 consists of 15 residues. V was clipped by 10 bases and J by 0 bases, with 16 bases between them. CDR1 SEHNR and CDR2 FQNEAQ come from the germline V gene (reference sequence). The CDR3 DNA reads TGTGCCACTCCAACCGGGTCTTTCTCTGGAAACACCATATATTTT. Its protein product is CATPTGSFSGNTIYF.

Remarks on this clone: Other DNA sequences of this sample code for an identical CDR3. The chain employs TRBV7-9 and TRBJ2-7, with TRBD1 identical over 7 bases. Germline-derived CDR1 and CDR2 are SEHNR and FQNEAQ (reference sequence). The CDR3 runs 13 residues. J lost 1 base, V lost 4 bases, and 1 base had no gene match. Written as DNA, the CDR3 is TGTGCCAGCAGCTCGGGACAGTCCTACGAGCAGTACTTC. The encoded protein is CASSSGQSYEQYF.

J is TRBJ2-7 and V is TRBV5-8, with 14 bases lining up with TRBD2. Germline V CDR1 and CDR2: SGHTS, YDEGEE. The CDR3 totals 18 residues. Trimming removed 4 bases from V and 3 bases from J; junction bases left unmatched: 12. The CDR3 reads CASSPLPGLAGVSYEQYF. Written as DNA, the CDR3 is TGTGCCAGCAGCCCCCTCCCGGGACTAGCGGGAGTTAGCTACGAGCAGTACTTC.

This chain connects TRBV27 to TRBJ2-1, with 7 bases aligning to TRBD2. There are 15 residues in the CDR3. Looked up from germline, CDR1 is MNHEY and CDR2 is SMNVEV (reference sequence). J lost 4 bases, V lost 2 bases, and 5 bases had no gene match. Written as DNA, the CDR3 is TGTGCCAGCAGTTTAGCTCTGGGGGGGTACAATGAGCAGTTCTTC. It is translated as CASSLALGGYNEQFF.

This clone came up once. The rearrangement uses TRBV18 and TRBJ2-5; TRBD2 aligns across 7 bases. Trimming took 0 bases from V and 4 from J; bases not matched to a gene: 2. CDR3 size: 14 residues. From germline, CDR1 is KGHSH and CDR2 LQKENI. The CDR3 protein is CASSPPSSGETQYF. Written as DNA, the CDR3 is TGTGCCAGCTCACCACCGTCTAGCGGAGAGACCCAGTACTTC.

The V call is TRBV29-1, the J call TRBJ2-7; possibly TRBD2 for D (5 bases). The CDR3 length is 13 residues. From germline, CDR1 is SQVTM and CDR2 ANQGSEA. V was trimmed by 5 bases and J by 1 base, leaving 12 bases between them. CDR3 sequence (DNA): TGCAGCGTTCAGTCCGGGGTTTCCTACGAGCAGTACTTC. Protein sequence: CSVQSGVSYEQYF.

The CDR3 DNA sequence: TGTGCCAGCAGCCAATCTCCCCCAGGGGCCAGCTCCTACAATGAGCAGTTCTTC. The encoded protein is CASSQSPPGASSYNEQFF. The genes are TRBV16 and TRBJ2-1, with D perhaps TRBD1 (6 bases). Trimming took 0 bases from V and 0 from J, leaving 15 bases between them. The CDR3 spans 18 residues. From germline, CDR1 is KGHSY and CDR2 FQNENV.

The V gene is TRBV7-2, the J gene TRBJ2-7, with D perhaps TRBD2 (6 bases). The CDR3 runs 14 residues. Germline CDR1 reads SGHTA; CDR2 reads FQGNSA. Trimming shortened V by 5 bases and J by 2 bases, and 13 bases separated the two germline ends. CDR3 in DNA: TGTGCCAGCAGCATAGGCGGGATTACCTACGAGCAGTACTTC. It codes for CASSIGGITYEQYF.

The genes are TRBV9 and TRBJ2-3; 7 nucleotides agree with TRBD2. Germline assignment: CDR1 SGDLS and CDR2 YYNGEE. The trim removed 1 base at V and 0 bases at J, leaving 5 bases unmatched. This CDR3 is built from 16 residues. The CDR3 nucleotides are TGTGCCAGCAGCGTATATGGAGCGGGGAGCACAGATACGCAGTATTTT. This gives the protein CASSVYGAGSTDTQYF. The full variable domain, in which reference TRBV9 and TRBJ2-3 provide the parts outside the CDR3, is DSGVTQTPKHLITATGQRVTLRCSPRSGDLSVYWYQQSLDQGLQFLIQYYNGEERAKGNILERFSAQQFPDLHSELNLSSLELGDSALYFCASSVYGAGSTDTQYFGPGTRLTVL.

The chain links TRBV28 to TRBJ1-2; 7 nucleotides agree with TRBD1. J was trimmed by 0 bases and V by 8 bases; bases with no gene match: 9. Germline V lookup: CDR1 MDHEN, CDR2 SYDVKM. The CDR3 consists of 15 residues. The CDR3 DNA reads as TGTGCCAGCGGGGGACAGACACTATCTAACTATGGCTACACCTTC. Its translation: CASGGQTLSNYGYTF.

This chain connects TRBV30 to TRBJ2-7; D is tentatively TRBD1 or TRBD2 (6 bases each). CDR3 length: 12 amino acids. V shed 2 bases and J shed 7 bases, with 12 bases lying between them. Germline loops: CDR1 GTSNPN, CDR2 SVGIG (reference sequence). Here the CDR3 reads CAWSREGGEQYF. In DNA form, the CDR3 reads TGTGCCTGGAGTAGGGAAGGGGGGGAGCAGTACTTC.

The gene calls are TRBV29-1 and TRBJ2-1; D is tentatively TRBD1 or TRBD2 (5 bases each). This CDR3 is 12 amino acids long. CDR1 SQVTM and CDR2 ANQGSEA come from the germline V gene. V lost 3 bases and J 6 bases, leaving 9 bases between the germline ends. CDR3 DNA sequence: TGCAGCGTTGATTATGGGGGCAATGAGCAGTTCTTC. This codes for CSVDYGGNEQFF.

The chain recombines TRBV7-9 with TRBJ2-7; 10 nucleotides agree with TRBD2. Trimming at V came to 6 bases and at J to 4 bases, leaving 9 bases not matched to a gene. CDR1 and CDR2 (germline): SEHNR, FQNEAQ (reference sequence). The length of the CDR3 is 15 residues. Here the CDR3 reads CASRQTGTSVYEQYF. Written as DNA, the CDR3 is TGTGCCAGCAGGCAAACCGGGACTAGCGTTTACGAGCAGTACTTC.

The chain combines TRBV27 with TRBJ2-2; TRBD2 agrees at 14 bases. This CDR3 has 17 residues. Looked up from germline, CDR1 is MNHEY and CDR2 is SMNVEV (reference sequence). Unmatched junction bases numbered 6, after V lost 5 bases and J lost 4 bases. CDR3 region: CASSLGTSGRITGELFF. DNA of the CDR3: TGTGCCAGCAGTCTAGGGACTAGCGGGAGAATCACCGGGGAGCTGTTTTTT.

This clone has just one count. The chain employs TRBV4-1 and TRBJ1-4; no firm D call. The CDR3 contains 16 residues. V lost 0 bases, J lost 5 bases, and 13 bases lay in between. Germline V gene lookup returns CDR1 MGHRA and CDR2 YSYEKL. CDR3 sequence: CASSQERTALNEKLFF. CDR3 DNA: TGCGCCAGCAGCCAAGAGAGAACGGCCTTAAATGAAAAACTGTTTTTT.

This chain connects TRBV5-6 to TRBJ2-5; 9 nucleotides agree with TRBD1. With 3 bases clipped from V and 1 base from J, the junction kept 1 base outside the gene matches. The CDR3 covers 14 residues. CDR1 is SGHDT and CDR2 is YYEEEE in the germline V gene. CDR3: CASSWGQGQETQYF. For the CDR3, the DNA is TGTGCCAGCAGCTGGGGACAGGGCCAAGAGACCCAGTACTTC.